The clone carrying this TCR beta chain was seen only once. The antigen is undetermined. The data stem from a study of shared clonotypes between healthy human individuals. Study results and limitations: Naive subsets generally had larger estimated richness than memory subsets.

CD45RO-negative CD8 cells positively selected for CCR7 made up the naive population, which excluded terminally differentiated effector memory CD45RA+ cells. Donors were Caucasian adults residing in Nashville, Tennessee, USA. Data came from immunoSEQ multiplex PCR; TCRdb stores just in-frame clones and leaves some out. The data contain roughly 2.1 million clones, approximately 94% of them seen just once; the ten biggest clones take up around 1.7%. The CDR3 runs 16 residues. V was cut by 5 bases and J by 3 bases, with 20 bases left in between. Germline V gives CDR1 MNHEY, CDR2 SMNVEV (reference sequence).

The sequenced material came from naive CD8+ T cells from PBMCs. This sequence joins TRBV27 and TRBJ2-7, with D perhaps TRBD1 (7 bases). This receptor was identified in a young man in good health. Some clones in this sample may be carry-over from other donors' samples. Written as DNA, the CDR3 is TGTGCCAGCAGTCCCTCGTCAGGGGGGATTTACTACGAGCAGTACTTC. Its protein is CASSPSSGGIYYEQYF.